This T cell receptor beta chain was sequenced in a study of blood T cell repertoires in COVID-19. Across the study: The study drew acute and convalescent COVID-19 samples from the United States, Italy and Spain. The analysed material was cDNA or gDNA that came from T cells, B-cell-depleted T cells, or PBMCs.

How the authors handled the data: Estimates of nucleated cell counts were drawn from the amplification of reference gene primers. The assay was immunoSEQ multiplex PCR, and TCRdb's table has in-frame clones only and misses some. Clonal size and the V and J genes are those of that table, whereas D and trimming came from the DNA. The sample shows 80,000 or so clones, 75% to 90% of them seen only once. Germline V lookup: CDR1 SEHNR, CDR2 FQNEAQ (reference sequence). Trimming shortened V by 2 bases and J by 8 bases, and 13 bases separated the two germline ends. The CDR3 is 14 residues long. The rearrangement links TRBV7-9 to TRBJ2-1; tentative D call: TRBD2 (6 bases). The specimen sequenced was peripheral blood. This receptor was taken from a human donor in a cohort sampled during active COVID-19. CDR3: CASSLMGGADEQFF. CDR3 DNA sequence: TGTGCCAGCAGCTTAATGGGGGGAGCGGATGAGCAGTTCTTC.